One sample yielded the 32 T cell receptor beta chains listed below, sequenced in a study of a mutant IDH1 vaccine in newly diagnosed glioma. The assay was immunoSEQ multiplex PCR, and TCRdb's table has in-frame clones only and misses some. This table holds tens of thousands of clones, 65% to 75% found once. Sample time point: week 35, safety follow-up. Each dose delivered 300 ug of mutant IDH1 20-mer peptide subcutaneously with imiquimod. What these receptors recognize is not known. The specimen was PBMCs, collected from a glioma patient whose treatment included an IDH1 peptide vaccine. The receptors shown here come from a man aged 50 to 59 with glioma.

The V gene is TRBV9, the J gene TRBJ2-1; 7 bases are shared with TRBD2. The CDR3 contains 14 residues. J was trimmed by 7 bases and V by 2 bases; bases with no gene match: 6. Germline lookup yields CDR1 SGDLS and CDR2 YYNGEE. CDR3 protein: CASSVGGGINEQFF. CDR3 nucleotides: TGTGCCAGCAGCGTTGGGGGGGGGATTAATGAGCAGTTCTTC.

The V call is TRBV5-1, the J call TRBJ2-4; no firm D call. Germline V gene lookup returns CDR1 SGHRS and CDR2 YFSETQ. This CDR3 region has 17 residues. Trimming removed 0 bases at V and 0 bases at J, with 13 bases between. CDR3: CASSLGGSRLAKNIQYF. CDR3 in DNA: TGCGCCAGCAGCTTGGGTGGAAGCCGGTTAGCCAAAAACATTCAGTACTTC.

The rearrangement uses TRBV2 and TRBJ1-4, with D unclear. The V end was cut by 4 bases, the J end by 11 bases, with 8 bases between. The CDR3 runs 11 residues. Germline V gene sequence: CDR1 SNHLY, CDR2 FYNNEI. The CDR3: CASSGREKLFF. Here the CDR3 DNA reads TGTGCCAGCAGTGGTAGGGAGAAACTGTTTTTT.

This clone was seen at least ten times. The chain employs TRBV9 and TRBJ2-7; D perhaps matches TRBD1 (6 bases). The length of the CDR3 is 15 residues. The V end lost 2 bases, the J end lost 1 base, and 13 bases lay between the germline ends. Germline assignment: CDR1 SGDLS and CDR2 YYNGEE. Written as DNA, the CDR3 is TGTGCCAGCAGCGTTGACGACAGGAATTCCTACGAGCAGTACTTC. Encoded protein: CASSVDDRNSYEQYF.

V gene TRBV5-5 combines with J gene TRBJ2-7; no clear D gene. CDR3 length: 8 amino acids. The germline V gene has CDR1 SGHKS and CDR2 YYEKEE (reference sequence). Trimming pared 6 bases from V and 5 bases from J, leaving 0 bases between. The CDR3 here is CASNEQYF. In nucleotides, the CDR3 is TGTGCCAGCAACGAGCAGTACTTC.

This sequence joins TRBV5-6 and TRBJ1-6; the D is unclear. The V gene's germline CDR1 is SGHDT and CDR2 YYEEEE. The V gene lost 5 bases and the J gene lost 4 bases, with 4 bases spanning the gap. The CDR3 sequence is 12 residues long. The DNA of the CDR3 is TGTGCCAGCAGTTTTTATAATTCACCCCTCCACTTT. Protein sequence: CASSFYNSPLHF.

The chain links TRBV28 to TRBJ1-2, with TRBD1 matching 10 bases. With V trimmed by 5 bases and J by 8 bases, 11 bases remained unmatched. The CDR3 loop spans 15 amino acids. CDR1 MDHEN and CDR2 SYDVKM come from the germline V gene. CDR3 nucleotides: TGTGCCAGCAGTGGGTCCGGGACAGGGGAAAACGGCTACACCTTC. Its protein product is CASSGSGTGENGYTF.

This clone has just a few counts. The chain has TRBV7-9 and TRBJ1-1; possible D gene TRBD1, 5 bases. Germline V lookup: CDR1 SEHNR, CDR2 FQNEAQ (reference sequence). The CDR3 covers 13 residues. With 2 bases removed from V and 5 bases from J, the gap between germline ends came to 9 bases. The CDR3 loop is CASSLQEGTEAFF. CDR3 nucleotide sequence: TGTGCCAGCAGCTTACAGGAGGGGACTGAAGCTTTCTTT. The entire variable domain, with the rest obtained from reference TRBV7-9 and TRBJ1-1, is as follows: DTGVSQNPRHKITKRGQNVTFRCDPISEHNRLYWYRQTLGQGPEFLTYFQNEAQLEKSRLLSDRFSAERPKGSFSTLEIQRTEQGDSAMYLCASSLQEGTEAFFGQGTRLTVV.

The rearrangement joins TRBV6-5 to TRBJ1-5; 7 positions match TRBD1. J gave up 5 bases and V 5 bases, and 3 bases lay outside the gene matches. Germline-derived CDR1 and CDR2 are MNHEY and SVGAGI. The CDR3 is made up of 13 amino acids. CDR3: CASSRQGDQPQHF. CDR3 DNA sequence: TGTGCCAGCAGTCGACAGGGTGATCAGCCCCAGCATTTT.

The J gene is TRBJ2-7, the V gene TRBV5-6; perhaps TRBD1 as D (5 bases). The CDR3 contains 13 residues. Germline CDR1 SGHDT, CDR2 YYEEEE. Trimming removed 3 bases at V and 6 bases at J, with 13 bases between. CDR3 nucleotide sequence: TGTGCCAGCAGCTGGGCCCAGGGAAGCGAGCAGTACTTC. It translates to CASSWAQGSEQYF.

The V and J genes are TRBV30 and TRBJ2-1; perhaps TRBD2 as D (5 bases). CDR1 is GTSNPN and CDR2 is SVGIG in the germline V gene (reference sequence). CDR3 length: 12 amino acids. The germline V and J ends were trimmed by 4 bases and 7 bases, with 11 bases remaining between them. This CDR3 reads CAWIRGQNEQFF. The CDR3 region has the DNA TGTGCCTGGATACGGGGTCAGAATGAGCAGTTCTTC.

This chain uses TRBV6-6 with TRBJ1-2; D might be TRBD1 (5 bases). V lost 7 bases to trimming and J lost 6 bases, with 21 bases between them. The CDR3 length is 15 residues. Germline V gives CDR1 MNHNY, CDR2 SVGAGI (reference sequence). The CDR3 protein is CASTLRGRAENGYTF. DNA for the CDR3: TGTGCCAGCACTCTCCGGGGCAGGGCTGAAAATGGCTACACCTTC.

CDR3 coding DNA: TGTGCCAGCAGGACAGGGGGCTGGGACGAGCAGTACTTC. Translation gives CASRTGGWDEQYF. The V gene is TRBV2, the J gene TRBJ2-7, with TRBD1 matching over 10 bases. CDR1 SNHLY and CDR2 FYNNEI come from the germline V gene. The length of the CDR3 is 13 residues. Trimming took 6 bases from V and 5 from J; bases not matched to a gene: 4.

The chain has TRBV5-4 and TRBJ2-7, with D hard to call. The CDR3 length is 13 residues. Trimming took off 2 bases at V and 6 bases at J, with 12 bases between the two ends. The V gene's germline CDR1 is SGHNT and CDR2 YYREEE (reference sequence). CDR3 sequence (DNA): TGTGCCAGCAGCTTTCCCACATCACGCGAGCAGTACTTC. Amino acids: CASSFPTSREQYF.

The J gene is TRBJ2-5, the V gene TRBV7-2; 7 bases fit TRBD2. The CDR3 runs to 13 residues. With V trimmed by 3 bases and J by 3 bases, 1 base remained unmatched. Germline-derived CDR1 and CDR2 are SGHTA and FQGNSA. CDR3 loop: CASSLGGEETQYF. DNA for the CDR3: TGTGCCAGCAGCTTGGGAGGGGAAGAGACCCAGTACTTC. The entire variable domain, with the rest obtained from reference TRBV7-2 and TRBJ2-5, is as follows: GAGVSQSPSNKVTEKGKDVELRCDPISGHTALYWYRQSLGQGLEFLIYFQGNSAPDKSGLPSDRFSAERTGGSVSTLTIQRTQQEDSAVYLCASSLGGEETQYFGPGTRLLVL.

This sequence joins TRBV27 and TRBJ1-5, with a weak D call TRBD1 (6 bases). CDR3 length equals 13 residues. Germline assignment: CDR1 MNHEY and CDR2 SMNVEV (reference sequence). Trimming removed 6 bases from V and 4 bases from J, with 10 bases in between. CDR3 nucleotides: TGTGCCAGCAGACTACAGGGTAATCAGCCCCAGCATTTT. It is translated as CASRLQGNQPQHF.

V and J are TRBV7-9 and TRBJ1-4; tentatively, D is TRBD1 (5 bases). CDR3 size: 17 residues. Trimming took 2 bases from V and 4 from J, leaving 17 bases between them. Per germline, CDR1 SEHNR and CDR2 FQNEAQ (reference sequence). The CDR3 loop reads CASSLFYGGAGNEKLFF. In nucleotides, the CDR3 is TGTGCCAGCAGCTTATTTTACGGGGGTGCCGGTAATGAAAAACTGTTTTTT.

The V and J genes are TRBV7-9 and TRBJ1-4; D unclear. V lost 2 bases and J lost 8, with 12 bases in between. The CDR3 has 14 amino acids. Germline CDR1 reads SEHNR; CDR2 reads FQNEAQ (reference sequence). In nucleotides, the CDR3 is TGTGCCAGCAGCTTATCGGGGATCGGAGAAAAACTGTTTTTT. Amino acids: CASSLSGIGEKLFF.

This clone was detected once. The rearrangement joins TRBV5-1 to TRBJ2-5; D is possibly TRBD1 (5 bases). CDR1 and CDR2 from the germline V gene are SGHRS and YFSETQ. CDR3 length: 14 amino acids. V dropped 2 bases and J dropped 5 bases, with 13 bases sitting between them. The DNA for the CDR3 is TGCGCCAGCAGCTTAATGATAGCAGGGGAGACCCAGTACTTC. It codes for CASSLMIAGETQYF.

The chain couples TRBV19 to TRBJ1-6, with unresolved D. Germline V gene data show CDR1 as LNHDA and CDR2 as SQIVND (reference sequence). This CDR3 has 15 amino acids. Trimming removed 10 bases from V and 0 bases from J, with 13 bases in between. This CDR3 is CATRRENSYNSPLHF. CDR3 coding DNA: TGTGCCACCAGGCGGGAGAACTCCTATAATTCACCCCTCCACTTT.

This clone was counted between two and nine times. This rearrangement joins TRBV6-5 to TRBJ2-7; tentatively, D is TRBD1 (6 bases). The CDR3 spans 14 residues. Germline CDR1 reads MNHEY; CDR2 reads SVGAGI. V was cut by 3 bases and J by 3 bases, with 12 bases left in between. CDR3: CASSYEDSYYEQYF. The DNA for the CDR3 is TGTGCCAGCAGTTATGAGGACAGTTACTACGAGCAGTACTTC.

The genes are TRBV28 and TRBJ1-1; TRBD1 aligns across 7 bases. CDR1 is MDHEN, CDR2 SYDVKM, per germline. The CDR3 runs to 14 residues. The ends lost 6 bases at V and 3 bases at J; junction bases unmatched: 7. CDR3 in DNA: TGTGCCAGCAGAACAGGGGAGCCCTACACTGAAGCTTTCTTT. The encoded protein is CASRTGEPYTEAFF.

J is TRBJ1-1 and V is TRBV5-4, with 7 bases matching TRBD1. CDR1 SGHNT and CDR2 YYREEE come from the germline V gene (reference sequence). The J segment lost 12 bases and the V segment lost 4 bases, leaving 9 bases of the junction unmatched. The length of the CDR3 is 12 residues. CDR3 sequence reads: CASSPDRERPFF. CDR3 DNA: TGTGCCAGCAGCCCCGACAGGGAGAGACCTTTCTTT.

Turning to this clone: The junction departs from the called germline gene at one end, perhaps through a read error. The genes are TRBV30 and TRBJ1-2, with D maybe TRBD1 (5 bases). The CDR3 loop spans 12 amino acids. Germline assignment: CDR1 GTSNPN and CDR2 SVGIG (reference sequence). CDR3 residues: CARRKGGTPLNF. In DNA form, the CDR3 reads TGTGCCCGGAGGAAGGGCGGGACTCCTCTAAACTTC.

The chain carries TRBV4-1 and TRBJ2-7; no clear D. Trimming cost V 3 bases and J 5 bases, with 8 bases left between them. The length of the CDR3 is 12 residues. Germline CDR1 reads MGHRA; CDR2 reads YSYEKL. CDR3 DNA: TGCGCCAGCAGCCAGGAAAGTCACGAGCAGTACTTC. Encoded protein: CASSQESHEQYF.

This clone was counted a single time. This rearrangement joins TRBV6-1 to TRBJ1-5; tentatively, D is TRBD1 (5 bases). This CDR3 comprises 13 residues. Germline V CDR1 and CDR2: MNHNS, SASEGT. Trimming removed 3 bases from V and 9 bases from J, with 12 bases in between. CDR3 sequence: CASSDRDLGPQHF. The DNA of the CDR3 is TGTGCCAGCAGTGACCGGGACCTAGGGCCCCAGCATTTT.

The chain links TRBV7-9 to TRBJ2-5, with D perhaps given as TRBD1 or TRBD2 (5 bases each). V was shortened by 5 bases and J by 3 bases, with 16 bases between the two germline ends. Germline V lookup: CDR1 SEHNR, CDR2 FQNEAQ (reference sequence). The CDR3 has 15 amino acids. CDR3: CASSLGVGVEETQYF. The CDR3 region has the DNA TGTGCCAGCAGCCTAGGGGTGGGAGTTGAAGAGACCCAGTACTTC. Filled out from reference TRBV7-9 and TRBJ2-5, the complete variable domain reads DTGVSQNPRHKITKRGQNVTFRCDPISEHNRLYWYRQTLGQGPEFLTYFQNEAQLEKSRLLSDRFSAERPKGSFSTLEIQRTEQGDSAMYLCASSLGVGVEETQYFGPGTRLLVL.

By share, this clone ranks as medium-sized. This rearrangement joins TRBV30 to TRBJ1-2, with TRBD1 as a possible D gene (6 bases). The CDR3 has 14 amino acids. Trimming removed 7 bases from V and 8 bases from J, with 23 bases in between. Germline V gene lookup returns CDR1 GTSNPN and CDR2 SVGIG (reference sequence). The chain's CDR3 is CAFPGAGLGRGYTF. CDR3 nucleotide sequence: TGTGCCTTCCCAGGGGCGGGCCTCGGTAGAGGCTACACCTTC.

This chain links TRBV15 with TRBJ2-1; D call uncertain. This CDR3 contains 15 residues. V was pared by 5 bases and J by 6 bases, with 17 bases between. Germline V gene lookup returns CDR1 LNHNV and CDR2 YYDKDF (reference sequence). CDR3 nucleotides: TGTGCCACCAGCGCGCACCCCGTCAACCTCAATGAGCAGTTCTTC. It encodes CATSAHPVNLNEQFF.

This chain joins TRBV29-1 and TRBJ2-5; 7 positions agree with TRBD1. This CDR3 spans 12 amino acids. The V gene end was trimmed by 6 bases and the J gene end by 4 bases; junction bases not matched to a gene: 5. Germline V lookup: CDR1 SQVTM, CDR2 ANQGSEA. The CDR3 nucleotides read TGCAGCGTCGGAAGGGGGCGAGAGACCCAGTACTTC. This codes for CSVGRGRETQYF. Complete variable domain (other parts from reference TRBV29-1 and TRBJ2-5): SAVISQKPSRDICQRGTSLTIQCQVDSQVTMMFWYRQQPGQSLTLIATANQGSEATYESGFVIDKFPISRPNLTFSTLTVSNMSPEDSSIYLCSVGRGRETQYFGPGTRLLVL.

The chain combines TRBV25-1 with TRBJ1-1; possible D gene TRBD1, 5 bases. This CDR3 is built from 15 residues. Germline V CDR1 and CDR2: MGHDK, SYGVNS. Trimming shortened V by 4 bases and J by 1 base, and 13 bases separated the two germline ends. The CDR3: CASSALGDPNTEAFF. CDR3 bases: TGTGCCAGCAGTGCCCTAGGGGACCCGAACACTGAAGCTTTCTTT.

The J gene is TRBJ2-1, the V gene TRBV29-1; no reliable D call. The germline V gene encodes CDR1 SQVTM and CDR2 ANQGSEA. The germline V and J ends were trimmed by 4 bases and 7 bases, with 14 bases remaining between them. The CDR3 sequence is 13 residues long. The CDR3 spells CSVGPHVGNEQFF. CDR3 nucleotide sequence: TGCAGCGTTGGACCGCACGTAGGAAATGAGCAGTTCTTC.